A selection of T cell receptor beta chains follows, all from one sample in a study of cytomegalovirus exposure and HLA in healthy donors. Using immunoSEQ multiplex PCR, the repertoire was profiled, and TCRdb retains in-frame clones only, with some absent. The sample yields approximately 150,000 clones, more than 70% seen once. The sample taken for sequencing was PBMCs. Receptor source: a man aged 30-40 years in good health and CMV-seropositive. CDR3s leave out the opening cysteine and the closing phenylalanine or tryptophan.

j_gene	v_gene	CDR3aa
TRBJ2-3	TRBV28	ASSPAGAGFSTDTQY
TRBJ2-3	TRBV5-6	ASSSGTSGHTDTQY
TRBJ1-5	TRBV19	ASSIGGLGGQPQH
TRBJ2-5	TRBV7-2	ASSFGRLADAQY
TRBJ1-3	TRBV2	ASSEYWTDLQGSSGNTIY
TRBJ2-3	TRBV28	ASSTGTSGRPGADTQY
TRBJ2-1	TRBV27	ASSLGQYNEQF
TRBJ2-5	TRBV7-2	ASSLGTEETQY
TRBJ1-4	TRBV28	ASSPGGPNEKLF
TRBJ1-5	TRBV19	ASSPTGGNQPQH
TRBJ1-5	TRBV10-1	ASSAGGWQPQH
TRBJ2-1	TRBV6-4	ASSDGLAGNEQF
TRBJ1-1	TRBV7-2	ASTLTGTFTNGEAF
TRBJ2-5	TRBV7-9	ASRSGERGNQETQY
TRBJ2-7	TRBV10-3	AIRAYRGDSRSYEQY
TRBJ2-5	TRBV5-5	ASSLEGAVTQY
TRBJ2-7	TRBV7-9	ASSFRAYEQY
TRBJ2-3	TRBV5-1	ASSLGVGAAETQY
TRBJ2-7	TRBV7-2	ASSLTPSGAEQY
TRBJ1-4	TRBV2	ASSEPRGVGEKLF
TRBJ2-3	TRBV5-1	ASSLVFGDGTQY
TRBJ1-1	TRBV6-6	ASKRGMNTEAF
TRBJ2-5	TRBV10-3	AISELGLAGRWEETQY
TRBJ1-2	TRBV27	ASSLRGYPPNYGYT
TRBJ2-7	TRBV5-1	ASSTGLGIYEQY
TRBJ2-3	TRBV5-1	ASSASGGADTQY
TRBJ1-2	TRBV5-1	ASSLEGQAARGYT
TRBJ2-7	TRBV5-1	ASSHTPATGLGEQY